This note documents a single T cell receptor (beta chain) sequence. The antigen it recognizes is unknown. Per-base quality was not reported, and no clone a single base away is much larger than it. The library relied on the immunoSEQ multiplex PCR assay. For the multiplex PCR, a mixture combining 60 forward primers for TCR Vbeta segments and 13 reverse primers for TCR Jbeta segments was used. A multiplex PCR assay on genomic DNA amplified the CDR3 region of rearranged TCR beta genes. The Illumina HiSeq System was used to sequence the amplified TCR beta libraries as 87-base-pair reads. The authors' analysis ran thus. In a later analysis, some 80 million unique TCR beta chains were counted across the roughly 670 repertoires, and roughly 10 million of these chains were shared by at least two donors. Raw reads were error-corrected and collapsed into unique sequences by a nearest-neighbor algorithm in which closely related sequences were merged to remove PCR and sequencing errors. Alignment of CDR3 sequences to IMGT reference sequences was used to assign V, D and J gene segments. For a sequence to be retained, at least a six-nucleotide match to both a V gene segment and a J gene segment was required. A rearrangement was called productive if the CDR3 had no stop codons and remained in frame with V and J, and every other rearrangement was called non-productive. Following IMGT convention, CDR3 was defined as the stretch from the second conserved V-encoded cysteine to the conserved J-encoded phenylalanine. The earlier analysis of 587 of the donors excluded sequences that lacked an unambiguous match to a single V gene segment. In an earlier analysis of roughly 500 of the donors, V segments were called functional above 56.7% productive rearrangements and were called segregating when the between-donor standard deviation exceeded 5%. A statistical classification framework was built to diagnose cytomegalovirus status from the catalog of TCR beta chain sequences. In a later analysis, TCR nucleotide sequences were compared against IMGT/GENE-DB human TR gene sequences so that V and J genes could be assigned. A later analysis assigned CDR3 sequences and most-parsimonious VDJ recombination scenarios with the TCRdist pipeline. In a later analysis, each TCR beta chain was defined by its CDR3 amino acid sequence together with its V-gene family, and reads without a unique V-gene family were excluded. A later analysis removed 500 to 650 highly shared, low-generation-probability nucleotide sequences to deal with suspected cross-contamination and a sequencing artifact. A later analysis calculated a clonal expansion index for each public chain from normalized within-repertoire ranks of inferred template counts. Generation probabilities in a later analysis came from a VDJ recombination model fitted to out-of-frame rearrangements, and those results were checked against IGoR. Hypergeometric tests were used in a later analysis to score TCR-TCR, TCR-HLA and TCR-CMV co-occurrence, with a repertoire-size bias correction applied to the TCR pairs. False discovery rates were estimated in a later analysis by permuting HLA or CMV assignments 20 times. In a later analysis, co-occurring TCRs were grouped using DBSCAN, and TCRdist sequence similarity was added for clustering within HLA-allele-positive subsets. Repertoires with fewer than 30,000 or more than 120,000 public chains were left out of co-occurrence clustering, as were about 5 repertoires with anomalous nucleotide sharing. TCRdb limited this immuneACCESS table to in-frame rearrangements with V and J called. A share of clones is missing; checked studies link under half to unresolved V genes, and the rest is unexplained. V, J and clone size reflect that table, while D and trimming were determined from the DNA. The table for this sample lists fewer than 120,000 clones; about 80% of them were counted only once. Roughly 2.9% of the sample comes from the top ten.

In total, 500 to 700 healthy bone marrow donors made up the cohort. All cohort members were sampled while nominally healthy, although unrecorded immune exposures were likely present. The donor was CMV seropositive and was included in the group of approximately 300 seropositive cohort members. A peripheral blood sample was provided by each donor, and peripheral blood mononuclear cells were used for TCR beta sequencing. Genomic DNA was extracted from the blood cell samples with the Qiagen DNeasy Blood Extraction Kit. The data derive from a study of cytomegalovirus exposure and HLA in healthy donors (dated by TCRdb to 2016 to 2017). With respect to the entire study: An earlier analysis of 587 of the donors reported approximately 300 Gb of sequence data and some 100 million unique TCR beta sequences from 150 million to 200 million T cells. An early release covering roughly 640 HLA-typed donors comprised approximately 300 gigabases of sequencing data and 85 million to 100 million unique TCR sequences. Along with the roughly 670-subject first cohort, a separate validation cohort of over a hundred different subjects was used. In a later analysis, previously published TCR beta repertoires from several hundred donors were re-analyzed and high-resolution HLA genotyping was added so that TCR occurrence patterns could be studied. In an earlier analysis of 550 to 700 of the donors, high-throughput TCR beta sequencing was used to judge whether each TCR beta V gene segment behaved as functional or pseudogenic. Rather than using new phenotypic data, the later analysis identified candidate immune exposures from TCR beta sequences and from how often those sequences occurred across donors. A later genetic analysis took genome-wide SNP genotypes for about 65% of the 666 donors and used that subset as a discovery cohort. The study used immunosequencing to profile the T cell repertoires of approximately 650 subjects and linked those repertoires to cytomegalovirus serostatus. Alongside the repertoire data, information on donor age, sex, ethnicity and CMV serostatus was compiled. Typing coverage varied by locus: roughly 620-640 donors for A, B, C, DRB1 and DQB1; about 520 for DQA1; about 600 for DPA1; under 490 for DPB1. Among a few hundred genotyped donors of the cohort, an average of roughly 240,000 unique TCR beta nucleotide sequences were sequenced per donor, roughly 20% of them non-productive. To predict cytomegalovirus infection status, the study brought together high-throughput TCR immunosequencing, statistical association of individual TCRs with disease status, and machine learning. Every repertoire in the discovery cohort had been generated on one and the same sequencing platform. The study aimed to test whether cataloging public T cell receptors could reveal signatures of past pathogen exposure. The genetic ancestry cluster associated with self-reported Caucasian donors included 81% of the 398 genotyped donors. Class I and class II HLA loci were covered by the typing at four-digit resolution. Because of strong linkage in the cohort, roughly five DR-DQ haplotypes were treated as single units for association and clustering. Findings and caveats that apply to the study as a whole: In a later analysis, 16,951 TCR beta sequences were associated with specific HLA alleles at a false discovery rate of 0.05. Broadly in line with IMGT annotations, most TCR beta V segments showed up in productive rearrangements about 90% or about 30% of the time in an earlier analysis of around 600 of the donors. Immune exposure information for the cohort was limited to CMV serostatus. The study gave a list of 150 to 200 TCR beta chains associated with cytomegalovirus. In a later analysis, most CMV-associated TCR beta chains were found to appear HLA-restricted, with HLA associations seemingly driven largely by CMV exposure. Strong co-occurrence of HLA alleles, especially DR and DQ, made assigning TCR associations to individual alleles difficult. According to a later analysis, TCR association rates differed among HLA loci, with DRB1 alleles showing the most associated TCRs and HLA-C alleles showing the fewest. In a later genetic analysis, fewer N-insertions in productive TCRs were reported among donors in an Asian-associated ancestry cluster than the roughly 700-donor mean. The earlier analysis of nearly 600 of the donors excluded roughly 17 rarely observed V segments, including chromosome 9 orphons, because counts were too low. A further reported finding was that TCR beta sequences accurately predicted the HLA-A and HLA-B alleles for most subjects in the first cohort. This cohort had only TCR beta chains sequenced, and the lack of alpha or paired-chain data limited which features could be detected. Most TCR sequences were observed very rarely across donors, whereas some public TCRs were present in many individuals. Presence/absence analyses assumed roughly uniform sequencing depth across donors, an assumption that may not hold. The 87-base-pair reads could not distinguish some IMGT-functional V segments, including TRBV6-2 and TRBV6-3, so those segments were excluded. V-gene and J-gene trimming of TCR beta chains was associated with a missense DCLRE1C variant in a later genetic analysis, and the association was replicated in an independent cohort. Cytomegalovirus status was reported to be diagnosed by the classifier with high specificity and sensitivity in both the original and validation cohorts. In vitro tests confirmed that three of the cytomegalovirus-associated TCR beta chains recognize cytomegalovirus antigens. Because HLA typing was unavailable for some donors at each locus, only the typed subset was used in association tests. The authors suggested that the approach could potentially be extended to other disease states and immunological phenotypes. In a later analysis, several top co-occurrence clusters were reported to appear linked to parvovirus B19, influenza, CMV and Epstein-Barr virus. Compared with equally common non-associated chains, HLA-associated TCR beta chains in a later analysis were more clonally expanded and had lower generation probabilities. A cluster of highly shared sequence variants was judged likely to represent a technical artifact of the sequencing pipeline. Correlated functional status among segregating V segments might reflect linkage disequilibrium, but an unknown experimental factor could not be ruled out.

Including the terminal cysteine and phenylalanine, the CDR3 comprises 15 residues. This entry keeps only the CDR3 DNA: 45 bases, framed from base 1. Here V drops 4 bases and J drops 5 bases, and the junction holds 8 bases not matched to any gene. CDR1 and CDR2 were assigned from the germline V gene as MNHNS and SASEGT. The sequence links TRBV6-1 to TRBJ1-2, with 9 bases matching TRBD1. This clonotype was sampled from a woman in her sixties in good health and CMV-seropositive. Material for sequencing was PBMCs. The CDR3 reads as follows: CASSAGQGFYYGYTF. The DNA reads TGTGCCAGCAGTGCAGGACAGGGGTTTTATTATGGCTACACCTTC.